This TCR beta chain was obtained from a study of Graves' ophthalmopathy and Graves' hyperthyroidism (dated by TCRdb to the late 2010s). Regarding the research as a whole: Hyperthyroidism was defined as stable when no progression to ophthalmopathy occurred within 18 months of follow-up. The study used signatures of the TCR beta repertoire to tell Graves' ophthalmopathy apart from Graves' hyperthyroidism and to predict which patients would progress to ophthalmopathy. In total, under 150 blood samples were TCR-sequenced: 43 ophthalmopathy, some 75 hyperthyroidism and around 17 hyperthyroidism-to-ophthalmopathy patients. To explore V-J signatures that separate ophthalmopathy from hyperthyroidism, a discovery set of about a hundred patients was enrolled, consisting of approximately 44 with ophthalmopathy and roughly 59 with stable hyperthyroidism. An independent validation cohort was composed of around 19 hyperthyroidism patients and 17 patients who later progressed from hyperthyroidism to ophthalmopathy. T-cell repertoires of thyroid tissue and blood were compared in 5 or 6 hyperthyroidism patients. Following sampling, methimazole starting at 30 mg daily was administered to hyperthyroidism patients, and high-dose intravenous methylprednisolone was administered to ophthalmopathy patients.

The full study reports these points: In validation, the model predicted ophthalmopathy progression with about 71% sensitivity and less than 80% specificity; fewer than 15 predicted patients were CT-confirmed with GO in a median of around 6 months. In cross-validation, the 13-signature model distinguished ophthalmopathy from stable hyperthyroidism with about 89% sensitivity and around 83% specificity, while in the test set the corresponding values were about 80% and 75%. No statistical method was used to predetermine the sample size, and group allocation was not hidden from the investigators. Most expanded thyroid clonotypes with frequency above 0.001 were also detected in blood, suggesting blood repertoires may reflect the thyroid immune response.

For this clonotype: Its recognized antigen is unknown. The sample holds no much larger clone one base away, and base qualities are not on file.

Trimming leaves V shorter by 6 bases and J shorter by 3 bases, with the junction holding 4 bases beyond the gene matches. For CDR1 and CDR2, the germline V gene lists SNHLY and FYNNEI. From the cysteine through the phenylalanine, the CDR3 covers 14 amino acids. The kept DNA is CDR3 alone, 42 bases in frame from the first base. For repertoire sequencing, TCR beta CDR3 regions were amplified from RNA transcripts. A first-round RT-PCR used HTBI primers with the Qiagen OneStep RT-PCR kit, followed by a second-round multiplex PCR, size selection and purification. Sequencing of the libraries was carried out on an Illumina HiSeq2000 in paired-end mode with 100 bp reads. Per the original workflow: SOAPnuke was used for read processing, and reads with adapters, uncalled bases, a mean Phred below 15, or no exact constant-primer or identifier match were discarded. High-quality paired reads were merged with COPE v1.2.5. Each unique nucleotide sequence was treated as a clonotype, and MiTCR v1.1 was used to align the clonotypes to the IMGT TRB V, D and J references. The analysis was limited to V-J combinations with a frequency above 0.0001, which together covered 99% to 99.2% of the repertoires. For each V-J combination, a TCR clonal expansion and chaos score was defined as F50 clonal expansion divided by the chaos observed in the TCRdist matrix. Welch's t-statistics and random forest were used to reduce features to about 14 V-J combinations, which were fed into a naive Bayes classifier. The Morisita-Horn index was used to measure how similar the thyroid and blood repertoires were. TCRdb trimmed the raw reads at Q25, called clones with MiXCR and kept productive beta chains. Identical CDR3 proteins give one entry, which carries the most common genes and DNA. None of the V and J calls come from the authors' own analysis; TCRdb made them. For this sample the table gives 580,000 or so distinct CDR3 sequences, of which 35% to 40% were detected only once. Clones ranked in the top ten supply about 4.2% of the sample.

The hyperthyroidism patients were 18 to 65 years old and newly diagnosed, with a disease duration of less than 2 months. Patients with other autoimmune diseases, uncontrolled infections, pregnancy or lactation were excluded. Clinical symptoms, serum thyroxine, TRAb, thyroid ultrasound and orbital computed tomography were used for diagnosis. Total RNA was extracted with Trizol reagent and quality-checked on an Agilent 2100 Bioanalyzer. Recombination joined TRBV2 with TRBJ2-7, with 11 junctional bases fitting TRBD2. The sample consisted of peripheral blood or thyroid tissue (not recorded which). The sequence came from an adult man with Graves' hyperthyroidism. The CDR3 reads CASRGTSGLYEQYF. The DNA reads as follows: TGTGCCAGCAGGGGGACTAGCGGCCTCTACGAGCAGTACTTC.